The rows below give T cell receptor beta chains drawn from one sample of a study of blood T cell repertoires in COVID-19. The method was immunoSEQ multiplex PCR; TCRdb's version includes in-frame clones alone and lacks a portion of them. Of approximately 480,000 clones detected, around 90% appear once; the ten largest clones hold around 0.64%. Sequenced: PBMCs or T cells enriched from blood (not recorded which). These receptors all stem from a young woman who had recovered from COVID-19. Both conserved end residues are part of each CDR3. D genes are given only for firm matches. Clone size is shown for a subset of rows, as once, few, many or a class of expanded clone.

CDR3 protein | CDR3 DNA | J gene | clone size | V gene | D gene
CASSSGYGRSPLHF | TGTGCCAGCTCTTCGGGGTACGGGAGATCACCCCTCCACTTT | TRBJ1-6 | . | TRBV18 | .
CASSRGQFTEAFF | TGTGCCAGCAGCCGGGGACAATTCACTGAAGCTTTCTTT | TRBJ1-1 | . | TRBV7-9 | .
CASSLTHTDEAFF | TGTGCCAGCAGCTTGACTCATACAGATGAAGCTTTCTTT | TRBJ1-1 | once | TRBV5-4 | .
CASSPGQPEAFF | TGTGCCAGCAGCCCGGGACAGCCAGAAGCTTTCTTT | TRBJ1-1 | . | TRBV21-1 | .
CASSLSRQVFLYGYTF | TGTGCCAGCAGCTTATCACGGCAGGTGTTCCTATATGGCTACACCTTC | TRBJ1-2 | . | TRBV7-2 | .
CASSQENVIGTGIPRHDNEQFF | TGCGCCAGCAGCCAAGAAAATGTAATTGGGACAGGGATTCCCAGGCACGACAATGAGCAGTTCTTC | TRBJ2-1 | . | TRBV4-1 | TRBD1
CASSNRQGGEKLFF | TGTGCCAGTAGTAACCGACAGGGGGGTGAAAAACTGTTTTTT | TRBJ1-4 | . | TRBV19 | TRBD1
CASRLTGGEGYTF | TGTGCCAGTAGGCTTACAGGGGGCGAAGGCTACACCTTC | TRBJ1-2 | . | TRBV19 | TRBD1
CASSLDIGQLRDEQYF | TGTGCCAGCAGCTTGGACATAGGACAACTGCGCGACGAGCAGTACTTC | TRBJ2-7 | . | TRBV5-6 | .
CASSPRLDNEQFF | TGTGCCAGCAGCCCCCGGCTAGACAATGAGCAGTTCTTC | TRBJ2-1 | . | TRBV13 | .
CASSQDWATTEAFF | TGTGCCAGCAGCCAAGATTGGGCGACGACTGAAGCTTTCTTT | TRBJ1-1 | . | TRBV3-1/TRBV3-2 | .
CASALLDYNSPLHF | TGTGCCAGTGCCCTGTTAGATTATAATTCACCCCTCCACTTT | TRBJ1-6 | . | TRBV19 | .
CAWSAGWRTEAFF | TGTGCCTGGAGTGCGGGTTGGAGGACTGAAGCTTTCTTT | TRBJ1-1 | . | TRBV30 | .
CASGTSGGRGDTQYF | TGCGCCAGCGGGACTAGCGGGGGCCGTGGGGATACGCAGTATTTT | TRBJ2-3 | . | TRBV10-2 | TRBD2
CASSPPPGQGFYEQYF | TGTGCCAGCAGTCCCCCCCCGGGACAGGGGTTCTACGAGCAGTACTTC | TRBJ2-7 | . | TRBV28 | TRBD1
CASSQGQGQTGLYGYTF | TGTGCCAGCAGCCAAGGTCAGGGCCAGACGGGTCTATATGGCTACACCTTC | TRBJ1-2 | . | TRBV14 | .
CASSWGPGQGAIDGYTF | TGTGCCAGCAGCTGGGGCCCGGGACAGGGGGCTATCGATGGCTACACCTTC | TRBJ1-2 | . | TRBV7-2 | TRBD1
CASSLGTGTEAFF | TGTGCCAGCAGCCTGGGTACGGGGACTGAAGCTTTCTTT | TRBJ1-1 | . | TRBV27 | .
CASSYEGTGANVLTF | TGTGCCAGCAGTTACGAGGGCACTGGGGCCAACGTCCTGACTTTC | TRBJ2-6 | few | TRBV6-2/TRBV6-3 | .
CASSLVGEDYEQYF | TGCGCCAGCAGCTTGGTGGGAGAGGACTACGAGCAGTACTTC | TRBJ2-7 | . | TRBV5-1 | .
CASSETRQGGYTF | TGTGCCAGCAGTGAAACCCGACAGGGGGGCTACACCTTC | TRBJ1-2 | . | TRBV25-1 | TRBD1
CASSSKETQYF | TGTGCCAGTAGTTCTAAGGAGACCCAGTACTTC | TRBJ2-5 | once | TRBV28 | .
CASKGQAYGYTF | TGTGCCAGCAAGGGACAGGCGTATGGCTACACCTTC | TRBJ1-2 | . | TRBV12-3/TRBV12-4 | TRBD1
CASSDPGGMNTEAFF | TGTGCCAGCAGTGATCCAGGGGGGATGAACACTGAAGCTTTCTTT | TRBJ1-1 | . | TRBV7-9 | TRBD1
CASSLGGNEDTQYF | TGTGCCAGCAGTTTAGGGGGGAATGAAGATACGCAGTATTTT | TRBJ2-3 | . | TRBV27 | .
CASSYLRSTSNYGYTF | TGTGCCAGCAGCTACCTCCGGAGTACCTCTAACTATGGCTACACCTTC | TRBJ1-2 | few | TRBV5-8 | .
CAWSALGTADNQPQHF | TGTGCCTGGAGTGCTTTAGGGACAGCTGATAATCAGCCCCAGCATTTT | TRBJ1-5 | . | TRBV30 | TRBD1
CASSQDRGWELFF | TGCGCCAGCAGCCAAGACAGGGGTTGGGAGCTGTTTTTT | TRBJ2-2 | . | TRBV4-1 | .
CSVEDRWEQYF | TGCAGCGTTGAAGATCGGTGGGAGCAGTACTTC | TRBJ2-7 | . | TRBV29-1 | .
CASSTSGDSSNEQFF | TGCGCCAGCAGTACTAGCGGAGACAGTTCCAATGAGCAGTTCTTC | TRBJ2-1 | . | TRBV5-1 | TRBD2
CASSVDNNEQFF | TGTGCCAGCAGCGTAGATAACAATGAGCAGTTCTTC | TRBJ2-1 | . | TRBV9 | .